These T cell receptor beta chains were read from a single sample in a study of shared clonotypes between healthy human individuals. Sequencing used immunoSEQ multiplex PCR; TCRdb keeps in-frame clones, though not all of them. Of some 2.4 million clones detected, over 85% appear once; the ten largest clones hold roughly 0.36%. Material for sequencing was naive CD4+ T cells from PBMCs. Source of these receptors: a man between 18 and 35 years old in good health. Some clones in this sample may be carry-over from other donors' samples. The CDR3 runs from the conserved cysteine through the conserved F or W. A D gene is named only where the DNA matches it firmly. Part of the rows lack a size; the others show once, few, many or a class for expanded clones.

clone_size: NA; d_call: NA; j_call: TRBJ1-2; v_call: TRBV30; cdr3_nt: TGTGCCTGGAGCACACAAAACGTCTATGGCTACACCTTC; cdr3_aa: CAWSTQNVYGYTF
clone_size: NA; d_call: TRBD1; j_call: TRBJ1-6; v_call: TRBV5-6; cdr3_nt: TGTGCCAGCAGCTTGCGGACAGGCTCACCCCTCCACTTT; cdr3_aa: CASSLRTGSPLHF
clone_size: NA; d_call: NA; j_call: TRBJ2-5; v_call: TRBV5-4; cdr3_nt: TGTGCCAGCAGCTTCGGAGGGAAAGAGACCCAGTACTTC; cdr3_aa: CASSFGGKETQYF
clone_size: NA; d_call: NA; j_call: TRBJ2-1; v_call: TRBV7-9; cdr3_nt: TGTGCCAGCAGCCGAGGGGGGGAGCAGTTCTTC; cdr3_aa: CASSRGGEQFF
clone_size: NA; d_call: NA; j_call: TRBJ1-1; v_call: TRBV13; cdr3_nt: TGTGCCAGCAGCCCAGACAGCCTAACTAACACTGAAGCTTTCTTT; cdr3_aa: CASSPDSLTNTEAFF
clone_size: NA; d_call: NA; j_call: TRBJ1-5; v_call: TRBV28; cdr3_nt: TGTGCCAGCAGTTTATATGGGCCGGGCAATCAGCCCCAGCATTTT; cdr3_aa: CASSLYGPGNQPQHF
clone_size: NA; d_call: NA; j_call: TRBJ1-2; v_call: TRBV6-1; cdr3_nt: TGTGCCAGCAGTGGCCAAGCCCGTGGGGCATCGCCCTATGGCTACACCTTC; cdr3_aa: CASSGQARGASPYGYTF
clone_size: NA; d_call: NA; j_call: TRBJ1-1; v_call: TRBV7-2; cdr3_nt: TGTGCCAGCAGCCCTACAGGGTGGGGCACTGAAGCTTTCTTT; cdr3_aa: CASSPTGWGTEAFF
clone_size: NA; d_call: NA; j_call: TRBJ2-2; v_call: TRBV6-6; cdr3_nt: TGTGCCAGCAGTTACTCCGGGGCTACCGGGGAGCTGTTTTTT; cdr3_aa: CASSYSGATGELFF
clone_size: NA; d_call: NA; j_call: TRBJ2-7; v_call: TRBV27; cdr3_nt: TGTGCCAGCAGTACCTATTCCAGGGGTCGGGTATACGAGCAGTACTTC; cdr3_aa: CASSTYSRGRVYEQYF
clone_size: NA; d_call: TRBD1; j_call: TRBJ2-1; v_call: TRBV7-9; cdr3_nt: TGTGCCAGCAGCCCGCCGGGACAGAATGAGCAGTTCTTC; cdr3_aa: CASSPPGQNEQFF
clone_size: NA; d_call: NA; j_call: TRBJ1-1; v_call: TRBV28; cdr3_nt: TGTGCCAGCAGTTCCGGGTTAATGGGATCGAACACTGAAGCTTTCTTT; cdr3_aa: CASSSGLMGSNTEAFF
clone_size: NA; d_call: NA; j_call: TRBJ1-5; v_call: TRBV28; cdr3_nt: TGTGCCAGCAGTTTTAGGGAAACCGTTCGGGGTCAGCCCCAGCATTTT; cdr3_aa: CASSFRETVRGQPQHF
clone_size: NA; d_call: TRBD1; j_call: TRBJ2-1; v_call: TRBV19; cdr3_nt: TGTGCCAGTAGCCCCCAGGGGGCGAGCTCCTACAATGAGCAGTTCTTC; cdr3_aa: CASSPQGASSYNEQFF
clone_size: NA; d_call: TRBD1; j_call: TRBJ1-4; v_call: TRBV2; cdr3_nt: TGTGCCAGCAGCGGACAGGGGGGGACCGAAAAACTGTTTTTT; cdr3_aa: CASSGQGGTEKLFF
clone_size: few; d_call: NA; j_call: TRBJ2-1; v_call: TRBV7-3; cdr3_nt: TGTGCCAGCAGCTTAATCCCCGGGTCTTTAGACAATGAGCAGTTCTTC; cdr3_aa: CASSLIPGSLDNEQFF
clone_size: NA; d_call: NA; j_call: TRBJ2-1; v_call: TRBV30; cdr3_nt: TGTGCCTGGAGTGAGGACAGCTACAATGAGCAGTTCTTC; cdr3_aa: CAWSEDSYNEQFF
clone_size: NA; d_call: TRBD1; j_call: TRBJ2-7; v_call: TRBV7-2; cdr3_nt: TGTGCCAGCAGCGTCACCGGGACAGGGCCCTACGAGCAGTACTTC; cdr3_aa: CASSVTGTGPYEQYF
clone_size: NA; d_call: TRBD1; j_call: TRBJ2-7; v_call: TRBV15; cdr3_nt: TGTGCCACCAGCAGACCGGGACAGGGGACTATTGGAGAGCAGTACTTC; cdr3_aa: CATSRPGQGTIGEQYF
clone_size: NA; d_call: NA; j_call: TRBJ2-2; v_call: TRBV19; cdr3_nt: TGTGCCAGTAGTATTGTAGGCAGGGGACGCACCGGGGAGCTGTTTTTT; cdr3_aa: CASSIVGRGRTGELFF
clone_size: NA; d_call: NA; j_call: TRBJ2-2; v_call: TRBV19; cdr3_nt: TGTGCCAGTAGAACCACAGGGAACACCGGGGAGCTGTTTTTT; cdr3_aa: CASRTTGNTGELFF
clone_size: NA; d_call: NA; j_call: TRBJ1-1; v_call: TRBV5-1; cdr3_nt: TGCGCCAGCAGCACCGAAGGGGATTCGGGAGCTTTCTTT; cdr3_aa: CASSTEGDSGAFF
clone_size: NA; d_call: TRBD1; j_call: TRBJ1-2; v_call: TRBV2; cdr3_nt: TGTGCCAGCAGTGAGACAGGGTTGGGCTATGGCTACACCTTC; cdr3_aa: CASSETGLGYGYTF
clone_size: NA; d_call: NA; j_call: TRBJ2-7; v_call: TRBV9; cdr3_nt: TGTGCCAGCAGCCCAAAGGGGGTGTATTACGAGCAGTACTTC; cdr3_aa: CASSPKGVYYEQYF
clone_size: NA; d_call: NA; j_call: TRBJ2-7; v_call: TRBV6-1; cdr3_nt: TGTGCCAGCAGTGTGCTCGGTGGCATCATGACAGCGGTCTCCTACGAGCAGTACTTC; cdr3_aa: CASSVLGGIMTAVSYEQYF